One TCR beta chain is described in this entry. Antigen specificity is unknown. This entry is derived from a study of cytomegalovirus exposure and HLA in healthy donors. Both 60 Vbeta primers and 13 Jbeta primers went into the PCR. The method was immunoSEQ multiplex PCR; TCRdb's version includes in-frame clones alone and lacks a portion of them. Found here are tens of thousands of clones, 55% to 85% of them singletons; the top ten hold 11%. Healthy bone marrow donors made up the donors. Study-wide results and limits: Most TCR sequences were uncommon, yet certain public TCRs appeared in many donors.

Germline lookup yields CDR1 KGHSH and CDR2 LQKENI. V was shortened by 6 bases and J by 4 bases, with 12 bases between the two germline ends. CDR3 length: 13 amino acids. Sequenced sample: PBMCs. The TCR was taken from a woman in her forties in good health and CMV-seropositive. The V and J genes are TRBV18 and TRBJ1-1; no reliable D call. The CDR3 is CASSPGRGTEAFF. In DNA, the CDR3 is TGTGCCAGCTCCCCCGGCAGAGGCACTGAAGCTTTCTTT.